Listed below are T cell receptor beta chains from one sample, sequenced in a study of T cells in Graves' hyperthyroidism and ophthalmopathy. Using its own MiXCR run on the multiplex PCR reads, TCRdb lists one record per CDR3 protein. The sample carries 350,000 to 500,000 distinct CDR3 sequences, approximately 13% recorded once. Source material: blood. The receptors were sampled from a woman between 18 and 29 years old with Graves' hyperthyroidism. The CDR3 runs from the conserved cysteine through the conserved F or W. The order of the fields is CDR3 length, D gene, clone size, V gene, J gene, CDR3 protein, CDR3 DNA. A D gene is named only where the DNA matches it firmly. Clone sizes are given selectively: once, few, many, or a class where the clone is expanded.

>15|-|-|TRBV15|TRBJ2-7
CATSRVEEGFYEQYF
TGTGCCACCAGCAGAGTAGAGGAGGGGTTCTACGAGCAGTACTTC
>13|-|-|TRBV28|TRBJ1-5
CASTPVGNQPQHF
TGTGCCAGCACTCCAGTTGGCAATCAGCCCCAGCATTTT
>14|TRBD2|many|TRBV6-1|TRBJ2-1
CASSELAGGNEQFF
TGTGCCAGCAGTGAATTAGCGGGAGGCAATGAGCAGTTCTTC
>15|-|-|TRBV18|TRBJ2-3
CASSPGQVNTDTQYF
TGTGCCAGCTCACCGGGGCAGGTTAACACAGATACGCAGTATTTT
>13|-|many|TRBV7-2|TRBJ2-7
CASSLEYPYEQYF
TGTGCCAGCAGCTTAGAGTACCCCTACGAGCAGTACTTC
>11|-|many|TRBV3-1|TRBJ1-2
CASSQAVETTF
TGTGCCAGCAGCCAAGCGGTGGAGACGACCTTC
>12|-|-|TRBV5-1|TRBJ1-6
CASSSDYSPLHF
TGCGCCAGCAGCTCCGATTATTCACCCCTCCACTTT
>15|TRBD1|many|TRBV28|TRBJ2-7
CASSSPGQGASEQYF
TGTGCCAGCAGTTCTCCGGGACAGGGGGCTTCCGAGCAGTACTTC
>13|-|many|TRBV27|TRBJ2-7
CASSLSSGYEQYF
TGTGCCAGCAGTTTATCCAGCGGGTACGAGCAGTACTTC
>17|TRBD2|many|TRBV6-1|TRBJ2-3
CASSEKASGRSIDTQYF
TGTGCCAGCAGTGAAAAGGCTAGCGGGAGGTCTATCGATACGCAGTATTTT
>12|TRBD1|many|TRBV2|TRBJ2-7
CASSSGGHEQYF
TGTGCCAGCAGTTCAGGGGGCCACGAGCAGTACTTC
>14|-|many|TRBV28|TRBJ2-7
CASSLWGGGGEQYF
TGTGCCAGCAGTTTATGGGGAGGGGGAGGCGAGCAGTACTTC
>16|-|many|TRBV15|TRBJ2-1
CATSREGGYSYNEQFF
TGTGCCACCAGCAGAGAAGGGGGATACTCCTACAATGAGCAGTTCTTC
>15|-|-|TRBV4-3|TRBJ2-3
CASSRVYRSTDTQYF
TGCGCCAGCAGCCGAGTATACAGGAGCACAGATACGCAGTATTTT
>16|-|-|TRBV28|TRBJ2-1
CASSFRGNGFYNEQFF
TGTGCCAGCAGTTTTAGGGGGAATGGGTTCTACAATGAGCAGTTCTTC
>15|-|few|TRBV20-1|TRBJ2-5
CSAYRQGGDRETQYF
TGCAGCGCCTATCGACAGGGAGGGGATCGAGAGACCCAGTACTTC
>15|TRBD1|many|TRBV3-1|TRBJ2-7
CASSQTGTGPHEQYF
TGTGCCAGCAGCCAAACCGGGACAGGGCCCCACGAGCAGTACTTC
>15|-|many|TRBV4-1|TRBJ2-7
CASSQAPLAADEQYF
TGCGCCAGCAGCCAAGCCCCTTTAGCAGCAGACGAGCAGTACTTC
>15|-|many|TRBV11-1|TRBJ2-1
CASSSRRSGYNEQFF
TGTGCCAGCAGCTCCCGGAGGTCTGGTTACAATGAGCAGTTCTTC
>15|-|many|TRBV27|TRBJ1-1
CASSQSGFGNTEAFF
TGTGCCAGCAGTCAATCAGGGTTCGGTAACACTGAAGCTTTCTTT
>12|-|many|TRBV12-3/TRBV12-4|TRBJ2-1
CATRLVSNEQFF
TGTGCCACCCGACTAGTGAGCAATGAGCAGTTCTTC
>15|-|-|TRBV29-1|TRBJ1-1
CSVEDHSKVNTEAFF
TGCAGCGTTGAAGATCACAGCAAGGTGAACACTGAAGCTTTCTTT
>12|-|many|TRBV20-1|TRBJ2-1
CSASSRYNEQFF
TGCAGTGCTAGTTCCAGATACAATGAGCAGTTCTTC
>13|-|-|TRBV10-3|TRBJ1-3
CAISPQVGNTIYF
TGTGCCATCAGCCCTCAGGTCGGAAACACCATATATTTT
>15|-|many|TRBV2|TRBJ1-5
CASSRSVIADQPQHF
TGTGCCAGCAGTCGTTCAGTTATAGCGGATCAGCCCCAGCATTTT
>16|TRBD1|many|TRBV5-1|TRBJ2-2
CASSLETGANTGELFF
TGCGCCAGCAGCTTGGAGACAGGGGCGAACACCGGGGAGCTGTTTTTT
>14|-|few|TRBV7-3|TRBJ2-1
CASSPSASSGEQFF
TGTGCCAGCAGCCCCTCGGCCTCGAGCGGTGAGCAGTTCTTC
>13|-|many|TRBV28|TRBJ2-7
CASSFSVRHEQYF
TGTGCCAGCAGTTTTTCGGTTAGACACGAGCAGTACTTC
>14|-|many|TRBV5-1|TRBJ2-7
CASSLDGAFYEQYF
TGCGCCAGCAGCTTGGACGGGGCTTTCTACGAGCAGTACTTC